A selection of T cell receptor beta chains follows, all from one sample in a study of blood T cells in healthy people across ages. Each CDR3 protein gets one entry after TCRdb re-called the 5' RACE reads with MiXCR. In the table there are hundreds of thousands of distinct CDR3 sequences, 35% to 45% of which are singletons. Source material: blood. These receptors all stem from a woman between 55 and 75 years old in good health. The CDR3 runs from the conserved cysteine through the conserved F or W. A D gene is named only where the DNA matches it firmly. Expanded clones are given a class, and other clones once, few, many or no size at all.

clone size	V gene	D gene	J gene	CDR3 DNA	CDR3 protein
NA	TRBV28	TRBD2	TRBJ2-1	TGTGCCAGTCGACTAGCGGAATACGGGCAGTTCTTC	CASRLAEYGQFF
once	TRBV11-2	NA	TRBJ1-2	TGTGCCAGCAGCTCCAAGGACAGCTATGGCTACACCTTC	CASSSKDSYGYTF
NA	TRBV7-2	NA	TRBJ2-7	TGTGCCAGCAGCTTAGTGGGGGGGCTGGGGAACGAGCAGTACTTC	CASSLVGGLGNEQYF
NA	TRBV4-1	TRBD2	TRBJ2-1	TGCGCCAGCGGCCAAGGCCCTGGGGCGGGGGATGGAAAGAATGAGCAGTTCTTC	CASGQGPGAGDGKNEQFF
NA	TRBV29-1	TRBD1	TRBJ2-1	TGCAGCCTTGAAGGAGAGAGAGACAGGGGTTCCAATGAGCAGTTCTTC	CSLEGERDRGSNEQFF
NA	TRBV18	TRBD1	TRBJ1-6	TGTGCCAGCTCACTGGACAGGGAAAATTCACCCCTCCACTTT	CASSLDRENSPLHF
many	TRBV11-2	NA	TRBJ2-3	TGTGCCAGCAGCTTAGCAGGGCGTGGGGGCGCAGATACGCAGTATTTT	CASSLAGRGGADTQYF
many	TRBV5-1	NA	TRBJ2-3	TGCGCCAGCAGCGCAACTCCTCTGTGGGGAGATACGCAGTATTTT	CASSATPLWGDTQYF
NA	TRBV9	NA	TRBJ2-2	TGTGCCAGCAGCCCGACCCCCCACCCCAACACCGGGGAGCTGTTTTTT	CASSPTPHPNTGELFF
few	TRBV6-1	NA	TRBJ2-7	TGTGCCAGCAGTGACTTCTACGAGCAGTACTTC	CASSDFYEQYF
few	TRBV6-1	TRBD1	TRBJ2-7	TGTGCCAGCAGTCAGGACAGGGGAGTCAACGAGCAGTACTTC	CASSQDRGVNEQYF
few	TRBV9	NA	TRBJ2-2	TGTGCCAGCAGTGAGCCTCCTCACACCGGGGAGCTGTTTTTT	CASSEPPHTGELFF
NA	TRBV6-6	NA	TRBJ2-5	TGTGCCAGCAGTTACTCGGCCTTACAGCAAGAGACCCAGTACTTC	CASSYSALQQETQYF
NA	TRBV4-2	TRBD1	TRBJ2-1	TGTGCCAGCAGCCAGGTCCCCGGGACAGACTACAATGAGCAGTTCTTC	CASSQVPGTDYNEQFF
NA	TRBV9	TRBD1	TRBJ2-5	TGTGCCAGCACCCGAGGAGGGGACAGGGGAGAGACCCAGTACTTC	CASTRGGDRGETQYF
once	TRBV3-1	NA	TRBJ2-5	TGTGCCAGCAGCCAAGTCGGACTTTCCTACAATGAGCAGTACTTC	CASSQVGLSYNEQYF
NA	TRBV27	NA	TRBJ2-7	TGTGCCAGCAGTTCCCTGGGAAGCTCCTACGAGCAGTACTTC	CASSSLGSSYEQYF
many	TRBV29-1	TRBD2	TRBJ2-5	TGCAGCGTTGCTAGCGGGAGCCTAGAGACCCAGTACTTC	CSVASGSLETQYF
NA	TRBV7-2	TRBD2	TRBJ2-5	TGTGCCAGCAGCTTCCTGGCTAGCGGGGTGGTGGGAGAGACCCAGTACTTC	CASSFLASGVVGETQYF
NA	TRBV6-2/TRBV6-3	TRBD1	TRBJ1-2	TGTGCCAGCAGTTCTGGACAGGGGGCTACTAACTATGGCTACACCTTC	CASSSGQGATNYGYTF
few	TRBV3-1	NA	TRBJ2-5	TGTGCCAGCAGCCAAGCAGCCCAGATGGAGACCCAGTACTTC	CASSQAAQMETQYF
NA	TRBV28	TRBD1	TRBJ2-3	TGTGCCAGCAGTCCTTATGGACAGGGGGTGGCAGATACGCAGTATTTT	CASSPYGQGVADTQYF
NA	TRBV18	NA	TRBJ2-1	TGTGCCAGCTCACCACGCGTAGCGGATACGGGGAATGAGCAGTTCTTC	CASSPRVADTGNEQFF
many	TRBV12-3/TRBV12-4	NA	TRBJ2-5	TGTGCCAGCAGGGCGGGACAGAAGGTCGAGACCCAGTACTTC	CASRAGQKVETQYF
NA	TRBV5-8	NA	TRBJ2-5	TGTGCCAGCATAAAGGAAGAGACCCAGTACTTC	CASIKEETQYF
few	TRBV5-5	TRBD1	TRBJ2-7	TGTGCCAGCAGCCCAGCAGGGGGTCGAGGCTCCTACGAGCAGTACTTC	CASSPAGGRGSYEQYF
few	TRBV5-1	TRBD1	TRBJ1-6	TGCGCCAGCAGCCCAGGACAGGGGAGGACGGGTTCACCCCTCCACTTT	CASSPGQGRTGSPLHF
NA	TRBV3-1	NA	TRBJ1-6	TGTGCCAGCAGCCTTGGCTACGGGAATTCACCCCTCCACTTT	CASSLGYGNSPLHF
once	TRBV29-1	TRBD2	TRBJ2-1	TGCAGCGTTGAGGTAGCGGGGGGATATGATGAGCAGTTCTTC	CSVEVAGGYDEQFF
many	TRBV4-2	NA	TRBJ2-3	TGTGCCAGCAGCCAGCCGGGGGATACGCAGTATTTT	CASSQPGDTQYF
few	TRBV6-2/TRBV6-3	TRBD2	TRBJ2-1	TGTGCCAGCAGTTCCATAGCGGGGGGACCCTACAATGAGCAGTTCTTC	CASSSIAGGPYNEQFF
few	TRBV11-2	NA	TRBJ2-4	TGTGCCAGCAGCCCAGGGGAAAACATTCAGTACTTC	CASSPGENIQYF
few	TRBV7-2	NA	TRBJ1-1	TGTGCCAGCAGCCCAAGCGGGGGGGCGCGGACTGAAGCTTTCTTT	CASSPSGGARTEAFF
NA	TRBV6-1	NA	TRBJ1-6	TGTGCCAGCAGTGAGGAGAGATCACCCCTCCACTTT	CASSEERSPLHF
NA	TRBV6-5	NA	TRBJ2-2	TGTGCCACCACTCGGGCACTAAACACCGGGGAGCTGTTTTTT	CATTRALNTGELFF
few	TRBV6-5	NA	TRBJ2-1	TGTGCCAGCAGTACACAGGCGACCGGAAATGAGCAGTTCTTC	CASSTQATGNEQFF
many	TRBV29-1	NA	TRBJ2-1	TGCAGCGTTGAGGAGGCCCGGGCACGGACGGGGGAGCAGTTCTTC	CSVEEARARTGEQFF
once	TRBV7-9	NA	TRBJ1-2	TGTGCAAGCAGCTTAGGTTCTACGGGGAGGACACATGGCTACACCTTC	CASSLGSTGRTHGYTF
NA	TRBV5-4	TRBD1	TRBJ2-7	TGTGCCAGCAGCCAAGACAGGGCCCACGAGCAGTACTTC	CASSQDRAHEQYF
NA	TRBV3-1	TRBD2	TRBJ2-7	TGTGCCAGCAGCCGAGCCGGGACTAGCGGGCGCGAGCAGTACTTC	CASSRAGTSGREQYF
NA	TRBV5-1	NA	TRBJ2-1	TGCGCCAGCAGCTTGGATCTAGCGAGGTCCGACTACAATGAGCAGTTCTTC	CASSLDLARSDYNEQFF
NA	TRBV5-1	NA	TRBJ2-7	TGCGCCAGTGCCGGGTCGAGCTCCTACGAGCAGTACTTC	CASAGSSSYEQYF
NA	TRBV28	NA	TRBJ2-3	TGTGCCAGCAGGACCCCGGACGCTAGCACAGATACGCAGTATTTT	CASRTPDASTDTQYF
few	TRBV30	NA	TRBJ1-2	TGTGCCTGGAGTGTAGTGGCCCGGGGCCGCGCCGACTATGGCTACACCTTC	CAWSVVARGRADYGYTF
NA	TRBV7-2	TRBD2	TRBJ2-5	TGTGCCAGCAGTCAGCCACTAGCGGGGAGTAAAGAGACCCAGTACTTC	CASSQPLAGSKETQYF